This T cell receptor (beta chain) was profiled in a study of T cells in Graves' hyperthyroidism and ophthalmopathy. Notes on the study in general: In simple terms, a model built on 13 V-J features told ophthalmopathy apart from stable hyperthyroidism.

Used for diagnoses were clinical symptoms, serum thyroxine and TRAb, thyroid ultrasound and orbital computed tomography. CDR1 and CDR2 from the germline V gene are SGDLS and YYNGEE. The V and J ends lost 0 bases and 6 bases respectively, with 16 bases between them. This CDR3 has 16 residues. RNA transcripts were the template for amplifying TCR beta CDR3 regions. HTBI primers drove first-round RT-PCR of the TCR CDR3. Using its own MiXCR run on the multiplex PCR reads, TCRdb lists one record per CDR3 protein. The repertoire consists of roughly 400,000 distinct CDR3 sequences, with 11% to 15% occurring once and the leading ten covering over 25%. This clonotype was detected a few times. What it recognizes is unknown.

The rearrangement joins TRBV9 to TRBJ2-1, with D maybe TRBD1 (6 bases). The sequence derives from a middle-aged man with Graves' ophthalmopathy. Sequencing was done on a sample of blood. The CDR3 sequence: CASSVAGLKGVNEQFF. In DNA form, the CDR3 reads TGTGCCAGCAGCGTAGCGGGCTTAAAGGGGGTCAATGAGCAGTTCTTC.